This T cell receptor (beta chain) was observed in a study of early T cells in non-severe SARS-CoV-2 infection. Study results and limitations: A preference for anti-spike CD8 responses marked VDJdb matching, which missed private and CD4 specificities.

The CDR3 sequence is 13 residues long. Looked up from germline, CDR1 is LNHDA and CDR2 is SQIVND (reference sequence). The V end lost 0 bases, the J end lost 6 bases, and 9 bases lay between the germline ends. TCRdb used MiXCR to reprocess the 5' RACE reads, holding one entry per CDR3 protein. Among some 98,000 distinct CDR3 sequences listed, 9.5% to 11% were seen once. This clonotype came up many times. Its antigen remains unidentified. This TCR was sampled from an adult who was a healthcare worker with PCR-confirmed SARS-CoV-2 infection or an uninfected control (not recorded which). The chain is built from TRBV19 and TRBJ2-7, with a tentative D call TRBD1 (6 bases). Source material: whole blood. The CDR3 nucleotides read TGTGCCAGTAGTATAGAACAGGGAAGCGAGCAGTACTTC. Protein product: CASSIEQGSEQYF.